The present entry profiles one T cell receptor (beta chain) with its context. The antigen is not known. Using immunoSEQ multiplex PCR, the repertoire was profiled, and TCRdb retains in-frame clones only, with some absent. This table holds about 54,000 clones, 75% to 90% found once. V gave up 6 bases and J gave up 2 bases, with 11 bases separating them. CDR1 MNHEY and CDR2 SVGAGI come from the germline V gene. This CDR3 is 14 amino acids long. ViraFEST used viral peptide pools to expand antigen-specific CD4+ T cells before sequencing. Subsequent to a culture period of around 10 days, CD4+ T cells were isolated. The data originate from a study of vaccination effects on CD4 cells after COVID-19.

V is TRBV6-5 and J is TRBJ1-5, with D possibly TRBD1 on 5 matching bases. Sequenced here: CD4+ T cells from PBMCs cultured with HCoV-229E spike peptides, sampled before COVID-19 vaccination. This sequence was found in a human donor who received a COVID-19 vaccine. CDR3 sequence: CASRHQQGNQPQHF. For the CDR3, the DNA is TGTGCCAGCAGGCACCAACAGGGCAATCAGCCCCAGCATTTT.